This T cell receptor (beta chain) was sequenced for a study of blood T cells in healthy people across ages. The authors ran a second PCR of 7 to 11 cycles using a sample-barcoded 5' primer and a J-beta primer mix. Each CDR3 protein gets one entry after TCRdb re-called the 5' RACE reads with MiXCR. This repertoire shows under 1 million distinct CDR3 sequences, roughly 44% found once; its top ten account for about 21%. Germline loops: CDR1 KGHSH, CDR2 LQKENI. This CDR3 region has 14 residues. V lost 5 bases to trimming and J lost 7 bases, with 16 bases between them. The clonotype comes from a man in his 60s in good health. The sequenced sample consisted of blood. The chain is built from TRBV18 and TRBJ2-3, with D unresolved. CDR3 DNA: TGTGCCAGCTCAGACCTTGGTCCGGGTAATACGCAGTATTTT. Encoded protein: CASSDLGPGNTQYF.